One and the same sample provided the 3 T cell receptor beta chains below, sequenced in a study of human T cells and chemical hapten exposure. TCRdb reprocessed the RACE reads via MiXCR and lists one record per CDR3 protein. In the table there are roughly 74,000 distinct CDR3 sequences, approximately 32% of which are singletons. Time point in this sample: patch test 1, 2 weeks after DPC sensitization. Treatment: therapeutic diphenylcyclopropenone sensitization with weekly scalp DPC. The starting material was whole blood, obtained in connection with sensitization to the hapten diphenylcyclopropenone (DPC). These receptors were taken from a man in his forties or fifties with alopecia areata. Some clones in this sample may be carry-over from other donors' samples.

This clonotype was seen more than once but under ten times. V gene TRBV6-2 or TRBV6-3 combines with J gene TRBJ2-1; 12 bases agree with TRBD2. The ends lost 8 bases at V and 5 bases at J; junction bases unmatched: 4. Germline assignment: CDR1 MNHEY and CDR2 SVGEGT. CDR3 length: 14 residues. This chain's CDR3 is CASGLAGINNEQFF. In nucleotides, the CDR3 is TGTGCCAGCGGACTAGCGGGAATTAACAATGAGCAGTTCTTC.

The rearrangement uses TRBV9 and TRBJ2-6, with D uncertain. The ends were cut back, 2 bases at V and 11 bases at J, with 8 bases in the middle. This CDR3 region has 12 residues. From germline, CDR1 is SGDLS and CDR2 YYNGEE. This CDR3 reads CASSVPRDVLTF. The CDR3 DNA reads TGTGCCAGCAGCGTCCCCCGCGACGTCCTGACTTTC.

Only a few counts were recorded for this clonotype. This rearrangement joins TRBV7-2 to TRBJ2-3; 10 bases align to TRBD2. The junction had 6 bases not matched to a gene; V was cut back by 4 bases and J by 2 bases. Germline V gives CDR1 SGHTA, CDR2 FQGNSA. The CDR3 has 16 amino acids. The CDR3, as DNA: TGTGCCAGCAGCTATACTAGCGGGACATTCACAGATACGCAGTATTTT. This encodes CASSYTSGTFTDTQYF. Filled out from reference TRBV7-2 and TRBJ2-3, the complete variable domain reads GAGVSQSPSNKVTEKGKDVELRCDPISGHTALYWYRQSLGQGLEFLIYFQGNSAPDKSGLPSDRFSAERTGGSVSTLTIQRTQQEDSAVYLCASSYTSGTFTDTQYFGPGTRLTVL.